What follows are 5 T cell receptor beta chains derived from one specimen sequenced in a study of blood T cell repertoires in COVID-19. Assay: immunoSEQ multiplex PCR; the TCRdb copy retains only in-frame clones and omits some. The sample carries 100,000 or so clones, 70% to 80% recorded once. The sequenced sample was peripheral blood. These receptors all come from a woman aged 65 to 85 with acute or convalescent COVID-19.

The rearrangement links TRBV7-8 to TRBJ2-5; TRBD1 might be the D (5 bases). The germline V gene encodes CDR1 SGHVS and CDR2 FQNEAQ. Trimming cost V 5 bases and J 5 bases, with 18 bases left between them. This CDR3 region has 15 residues. The DNA of the CDR3 is TGTGCCAGCAGCCCCAGGGTTGATGCACCGGAGACCCAGTACTTC. Translating it yields CASSPRVDAPETQYF.

This clone was counted only a few times. The J gene is TRBJ1-5, the V gene TRBV19; 7 nucleotides line up with TRBD1. The germline V gene encodes CDR1 LNHDA and CDR2 SQIVND (reference sequence). This CDR3 spans 14 amino acids. With 5 bases clipped from V and 6 bases from J, the junction kept 7 bases outside the gene matches. The CDR3 nucleotides are TGTGCCAGTAGTTTAACAGGGGCGGGTCAGCCCCAGCATTTT. It specifies CASSLTGAGQPQHF.

V is TRBV27 and J is TRBJ1-4; maybe TRBD1 (5 bases). V gave up 3 bases and J gave up 0 bases, with 14 bases separating them. This CDR3 spans 17 amino acids. Germline V lookup: CDR1 MNHEY, CDR2 SMNVEV (reference sequence). CDR3 loop: CASSFKAGFATNEKLFF. The CDR3 DNA sequence: TGTGCCAGCAGTTTCAAGGCAGGGTTTGCAACTAATGAAAAACTGTTTTTT.

This clone was observed once. The V and J genes are TRBV10-3 and TRBJ2-2; 7 bases line up with TRBD1. In germline, CDR1 is ENHRY, CDR2 SYGVKD. With 4 bases clipped from V and 2 bases from J, the junction kept 13 bases outside the gene matches. The CDR3 consists of 18 residues. The CDR3 DNA follows: TGTGCCATCAGTGCCGGGGCAGGGGGTGGATCTAACACCGGGGAGCTGTTTTTT. Protein: CAISAGAGGGSNTGELFF.

The chain employs TRBV27 and TRBJ1-6; 8 nucleotides line up with TRBD1. CDR3 size: 16 residues. Trimming removed 6 bases from V and 2 bases from J; junction bases left unmatched: 6. Germline lookup yields CDR1 MNHEY and CDR2 SMNVEV (reference sequence). The CDR3 DNA sequence: TGTGCCAGCAGACCGACAGGGGTAACCTATAATTCACCCCTCCACTTT. It is translated as CASRPTGVTYNSPLHF.